This is a list of T cell receptor beta chains from one sample in a study of glioma-infiltrating T cells after dendritic cell vaccination. Assay: immunoSEQ multiplex PCR; the TCRdb copy retains only in-frame clones and omits some. Among tens of thousands of clones listed, approximately 80% were seen once. Sequenced here: blood, sampled before dendritic cell vaccination. Every receptor here comes from a human donor with glioblastoma. CDR3s include the opening cysteine and the closing phenylalanine or tryptophan. D genes are given only for firm matches. Not every row has a clone size; where given, it reads once, few, many or a size class.

D,V,J,size,DNA,CDR3
TRBD1,TRBV27,TRBJ1-4,-,TGTGCCAGCAGTTTGCGATGGGGTGGGACAGCTAATGAAAAACTGTTTTTT,CASSLRWGGTANEKLFF
TRBD1,TRBV14,TRBJ1-4,-,TGTGCCAGCAGCACAGGGGTTAGGGCAACTAATGAAAAACTGTTTTTT,CASSTGVRATNEKLFF
-,TRBV2,TRBJ1-5,-,TGTGCCAGCAGTGAAGTATACAGTTATCAGCCCCAGCATTTT,CASSEVYSYQPQHF
-,TRBV11-2,TRBJ1-4,-,TGTGCCAGCAGCTTAGGAGGCGAAAAACTGTTTTTT,CASSLGGEKLFF
-,TRBV7-9,TRBJ2-7,-,TGTGCCAGCAGCAGAGGGACTCGTTCGTACTTC,CASSRGTRSYF
-,TRBV7-8,TRBJ2-3,-,TGTGCCAGCAGGGGTGGGGGGGCTGGCACAGATACGCAGTATTTT,CASRGGGAGTDTQYF
TRBD1,TRBV6-5,TRBJ2-1,-,TGTGCCAGCGGATCTCCAGGGACAGTTTACAATGAGCAGTTCTTC,CASGSPGTVYNEQFF
-,TRBV7-2,TRBJ2-1,-,TGTGCCAGCAGCCTAATACTTTCGGGTGGCTACAATGAGCAGTTCTTC,CASSLILSGGYNEQFF
TRBD1,TRBV5-1,TRBJ1-1,few,TGCGCCAGCAGCGGTACAGGGGGCACTGAAGCTTTCTTT,CASSGTGGTEAFF
TRBD1,TRBV5-1,TRBJ2-2,-,TGCGCCAGCAGGCCAATCCCCGGGACAGCGAACACCGGGGAGCTGTTTTTT,CASRPIPGTANTGELFF
-,TRBV5-1,TRBJ2-3,-,-,CASSLSGGAQIRSIF
TRBD2,TRBV14,TRBJ2-1,-,TGTGCCAGCAGCCAGTCCCTAGCGGGGCAGTTCTTC,CASSQSLAGQFF
-,TRBV12-5,TRBJ2-3,-,TGTGCTAGTGGTTTTATCGGCACAGATACGCAGTATTTT,CASGFIGTDTQYF
-,TRBV30,TRBJ2-1,-,TGTGCCTGGAGTGTAGAAAGTGACAGCTACAATGAGCAGTTCTTC,CAWSVESDSYNEQFF
-,TRBV12-5,TRBJ2-1,-,-,CASGLEKAGSYNEQFF
-,TRBV5-1,TRBJ2-5,-,TGCGCCAGCAGCTCGGACGGGGGTCTGGAGACCCAGTACTTC,CASSSDGGLETQYF
-,TRBV7-7,TRBJ2-3,-,TGTGCCAGCAGCTTTGGCGGGGGCACAGATACGCAGTATTTT,CASSFGGGTDTQYF
-,TRBV11-3,TRBJ1-1,-,TGTGCCAGCAGCCGTCGGAACACTGAAGCTTTCTTT,CASSRRNTEAFF
-,TRBV25-1,TRBJ2-5,-,TGTGCCAGCAGTACACTAGTGGAGACCCAGTACTTC,CASSTLVETQYF
TRBD1,TRBV5-1,TRBJ2-5,-,TGCGCCAGCAGCTTGACGACAGGGTTTCAAGAGACCCAGTACTTC,CASSLTTGFQETQYF
-,TRBV5-1,TRBJ2-3,-,TGCGCCAGCAGCTCCCAACCAGCGGATACGCAGTATTTT,CASSSQPADTQYF
TRBD2,TRBV11-2,TRBJ2-1,-,TGTGCCAGCAGCTCAGGACTAGTAAATGAGCAGTTCTTC,CASSSGLVNEQFF
-,TRBV7-9,TRBJ2-6,-,TGTGCCAGCAGCTCGGTGGTGGTAGGGGCCAACGTCCTGACTTTC,CASSSVVVGANVLTF
-,TRBV25-1,TRBJ2-7,-,TGTGCCAGTCCGCGTCGGCGGGAAGTCTACGAGCAGTACTTC,CASPRRREVYEQYF
-,TRBV11-2,TRBJ1-2,-,TGTGCCAGCAGCTTTCCCGACAGTAGCAACTATGGCTACACCTTC,CASSFPDSSNYGYTF
TRBD1,TRBV7-9,TRBJ1-3,-,TGTGCCAGCAGCTGGGACAGGGGGAACACCATATATTTT,CASSWDRGNTIYF
TRBD1,TRBV6-6,TRBJ2-7,-,TGTGCCAGCAGTTACCGGGACAGGGGCTACGAGCAGTACTTC,CASSYRDRGYEQYF
TRBD1,TRBV4-2,TRBJ2-7,-,TGTGCCAGCAGCCAAGGAGTCGGACAGGGGGCTTACGAGCAGTACTTC,CASSQGVGQGAYEQYF
TRBD1,TRBV19,TRBJ2-5,-,TGTGCCAGTAGCTTGACAGGGATGGTACAAGAGACCCAGTACTTC,CASSLTGMVQETQYF
TRBD2,TRBV5-1,TRBJ2-3,-,TGCGCCAGCAGCTTGGCTCTCCTAGCGGGGGGAGGTTCAGATACGCAGTATTTT,CASSLALLAGGGSDTQYF
-,TRBV5-1,TRBJ2-2,-,TGCGCCAGCAGCTTGTTTTCGGGGGGCCGCACCGGGGAGCTGTTTTTT,CASSLFSGGRTGELFF
-,TRBV5-1,TRBJ2-1,-,TGCGCCAGCGCTAGAGACGGGAGCTCCTACAATGAGCAGTTCTTC,CASARDGSSYNEQFF
-,TRBV27,TRBJ1-3,-,TGTGCCAGCAGTTTATGGGGGGGGGACACCATATATTTT,CASSLWGGDTIYF